This T cell receptor beta chain was sequenced in a study of CD8 T cells in Susac syndrome. Study-wide context: Patients with Susac syndrome were, at the time of blood collection, therapy-naive, maintained on corticosteroids, or maintained on intravenous immunoglobulin alone. Study observations and caveats: Clonal expansion was missing from Susac syndrome CD4+ T cell repertoires.

As for this clonotype: The antigen is not known.

Sequencing targeted TCR beta in blood CD8+ and CD4+ T cells. RNA, at 0.5 to 1 ug, was reverse transcribed with random hexamers. The CDR3 of TCR beta was amplified by immunoSEQ multiplex PCR across 54 Vbeta and 13 Jbeta. TCRdb ran MiXCR on the immunoSEQ multiplex PCR reads and lists one entry per CDR3 protein. The data contain about 210,000 distinct CDR3 sequences, about 95% of them singletons. The CDR3 is 11 residues long. V lost 6 bases, J lost 6 bases, and 12 bases lay in between. CDR1 is DFQATT and CDR2 is SNEGSKA in the germline V gene (reference sequence). The sample taken for sequencing was CD4+ T cells from PBMCs. The chain combines TRBV20-1 with TRBJ2-7, with a possible D match to TRBD1 (5 bases). The sequence came from a human donor with Susac syndrome. The CDR3 region has the DNA TGCAGTGCCCCGTACAGGCTCGAGCAGTACTTC. Amino acids: CSAPYRLEQYF.